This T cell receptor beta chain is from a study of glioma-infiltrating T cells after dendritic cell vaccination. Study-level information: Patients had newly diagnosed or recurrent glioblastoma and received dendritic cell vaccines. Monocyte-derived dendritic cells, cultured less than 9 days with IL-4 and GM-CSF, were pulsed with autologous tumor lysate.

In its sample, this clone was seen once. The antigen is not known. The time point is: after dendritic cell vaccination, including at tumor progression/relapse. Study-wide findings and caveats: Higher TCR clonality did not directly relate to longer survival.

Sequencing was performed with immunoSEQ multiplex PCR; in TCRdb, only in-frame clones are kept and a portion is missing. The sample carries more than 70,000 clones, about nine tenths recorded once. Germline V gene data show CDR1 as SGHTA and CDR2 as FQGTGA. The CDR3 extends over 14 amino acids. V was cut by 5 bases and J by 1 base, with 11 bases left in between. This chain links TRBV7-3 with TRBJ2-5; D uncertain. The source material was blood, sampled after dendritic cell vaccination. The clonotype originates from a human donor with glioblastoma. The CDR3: CASSPNGGQETQYF. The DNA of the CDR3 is TGTGCCAGCAGCCCAAACGGTGGCCAAGAGACCCAGTACTTC. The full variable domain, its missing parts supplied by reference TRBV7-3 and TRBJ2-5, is GAGVSQTPSNKVTEKGKYVELRCDPISGHTALYWYRQSLGQGPEFLIYFQGTGAADDSGLPNDRFFAVRPEGSVSTLKIQRTERGDSAVYLCASSPNGGQETQYFGPGTRLLVL.